This TCR beta chain emerged from a study of shared clonotypes between healthy human individuals. The wider study: The cohort had a couple of women and a few men, ages 18 to 49.

Overall study results and limits: Though the depth was large, rarefaction showed that sorted-subset sequencing was incomplete. Compared with clonotypes that all four donors shared, non-shared clonotypes had lower generation probabilities.

Germline values: CDR1 LNHDA, CDR2 SQIVND (reference sequence). The CDR3 covers 14 residues. Naive CD8 isolation took CD45RO-negative cells positively selected for CCR7 and excluded terminally differentiated effector memory CD45RA+ cells. Data came from immunoSEQ multiplex PCR; TCRdb stores just in-frame clones and leaves some out. The sample shows some 740,000 clones, nearly 95% of them seen only once. This clone appeared once. The antigen remains undetermined. The receptor's source is a man aged 25-45 years in good health. The rearrangement links TRBV19 to TRBJ2-7; 7 nucleotides match TRBD1. The sequencing input was naive CD8+ T cells sorted from blood. Here the CDR3 DNA reads TGTGCCAGTAGTACCACAGGGACAGCACCTAGGGAATCGGTC. Protein sequence: CASSTTGTAPRESV.